This T cell receptor beta chain was sequenced for a study of beta chain features in type 1 diabetes. Turning to the study itself: Age and gender were similar between patients and healthy donors, as were cell yields.

Sorting gave populations that all exceeded 95% purity. Germline-derived CDR1 and CDR2 are LNHDA and SQIVND (reference sequence). The CDR3 is made up of 18 amino acids. The junction had 11 bases not matched to a gene; V was cut back by 3 bases and J by 3 bases. Points on this clone: Its target is not known.

The entirety of the isolated RNA underwent reverse transcription, so expressed TCRB transcripts were sequenced. Sequenced by immunoSEQ multiplex PCR; TCRdb stores in-frame clones only, minus some. The table shows roughly 240,000 clones, with around 22% occurring only once. General study results and limits: Shortening of TCRB CDR3s, moderate but significant, appeared in all four CD4+ subsets of Type 1 diabetes patients. Cells with high TCR expression could be over-represented when cDNA is sequenced. HLA effects on TCRB rearrangement stayed unresolved here.

The source is a young woman with type 1 diabetes. Sequencing was done on a sample of naive CD4+ T cells from blood. The rearrangement links TRBV19 to TRBJ2-1, with 10 bases identical to TRBD2. The DNA of the CDR3 is TGTGCCAGTAGTATTATGGTGCCTAGCGGGAGTTACTACAATGAGCAGTTCTTC. Translated, it gives CASSIMVPSGSYYNEQFF.